Below, 20 T cell receptor beta chains from the same sample are listed, as sequenced in a study of ipilimumab plus nivolumab after autologous stem cell transplantation. Sequencing used immunoSEQ multiplex PCR; TCRdb keeps in-frame clones, though not all of them. Counted here are roughly 45,000 clones, 70% to 90% occurring once; the ten biggest clones make up 0.7% to 1%. This sample comprised PBMCs, obtained in a trial of ipilimumab plus nivolumab as post-transplant consolidation. The source is a male donor with multiple myeloma.

This CDR3 reads CASSSHYRDLGGYEQYF. For the CDR3, the DNA is TGTGCCAGTAGTAGTCACTACCGGGACCTGGGGGGCTACGAGCAGTACTTC. The rearrangement uses TRBV19 and TRBJ2-7; tentative D call: TRBD2 (6 bases). The CDR3 length is 17 residues. In germline, CDR1 is LNHDA, CDR2 SQIVND (reference sequence). Trimming cost V 4 bases and J 3 bases, with 22 bases left between them.

V is TRBV9 and J is TRBJ2-7, with a tentative D call TRBD1 (6 bases). Germline V CDR1 and CDR2: SGDLS, YYNGEE. Trimming removed 1 base from V and 1 base from J, with 9 bases in between. The length of the CDR3 is 14 residues. The DNA for the CDR3 is TGTGCCAGCAGCGTAAGGGACACTTCCTACGAGCAGTACTTC. The encoded protein is CASSVRDTSYEQYF.

V and J are TRBV4-3 and TRBJ1-2; D is ambiguous. Per germline, CDR1 LGHNA and CDR2 YSLEER. The CDR3 is 15 amino acids. V was cut by 1 base and J by 4 bases, with 13 bases left in between. The chain's CDR3 is CASSQVNTGSYGYTF. The DNA of the CDR3 is TGCGCCAGCAGCCAAGTCAACACGGGGAGCTATGGCTACACCTTC.

The count of this clone is one. This chain links TRBV5-1 with TRBJ2-1; D may be TRBD2 (6 bases). Germline CDR1 SGHRS, CDR2 YFSETQ. The CDR3 contains 15 residues. The germline V and J ends were trimmed by 4 bases and 0 bases, with 11 bases remaining between them. In DNA form, the CDR3 reads TGCGCCAGCAGCCTGCGGAGGGTCTCCTACAATGAGCAGTTCTTC. Translating gives CASSLRRVSYNEQFF.

V usage is TRBV4-3 and J usage is TRBJ2-7, with TRBD2 as a possible D gene (5 bases). Germline CDR1 reads LGHNA; CDR2 reads YSLEER. Trimming removed 0 bases at V and 6 bases at J, with 15 bases between. The CDR3 extends over 15 amino acids. CDR3 nucleotides: TGCGCCAGCAGCCAAGAGGCGAGCGGCCGTGGCGAGCAGTACTTC. Translating gives CASSQEASGRGEQYF.

The CDR3 nucleotides read TGTGCCAGCAGCCCAAACCGGGATACCGGGGAGCTGTTTTTT. Its protein product is CASSPNRDTGELFF. The chain joins TRBV9 to TRBJ2-2, with D tentatively TRBD2 (5 bases). The V gene lost 4 bases and the J gene lost 5 bases, with 12 bases spanning the gap. The CDR3 consists of 14 residues. Germline-derived CDR1 and CDR2 are SGDLS and YYNGEE.

This chain links TRBV6-6 with TRBJ2-2; 11 bases align to TRBD2. The junction had 7 bases not matched to a gene; V was cut back by 7 bases and J by 6 bases. Germline CDR1 reads MNHNY; CDR2 reads SVGAGI (reference sequence). CDR3 length: 15 residues. The CDR3 DNA sequence: TGTGCCAGCACCGTCACTAGCGGGAGCGCCGGGGAGCTGTTTTTT. It yields the protein CASTVTSGSAGELFF.

The chain has TRBV18 and TRBJ2-1; D may be TRBD1 (5 bases). Germline V lookup: CDR1 KGHSH, CDR2 LQKENI. Trimming removed 11 bases from V and 6 bases from J, with 17 bases in between. CDR3 length: 13 amino acids. CDR3 loop: CALGDERSNEQFF. The CDR3 nucleotides read TGTGCCCTAGGGGATGAGCGCTCCAATGAGCAGTTCTTC.

The rearrangement joins TRBV30 to TRBJ1-2; 7 bases align to TRBD1. V shed 1 base and J 1 base; nucleotides not matched to a gene: 9. The CDR3 consists of 16 residues. Per the germline V gene, CDR1 is GTSNPN and CDR2 is SVGIG (reference sequence). The CDR3 nucleotides read TGTGCCTGGAGTGCCCCTGACAGGGTATTTAACTATGGCTACACCTTC. Encoded protein: CAWSAPDRVFNYGYTF.

This sequence joins TRBV7-9 and TRBJ2-7, with D possibly matching TRBD2 (6 bases). The V gene's germline CDR1 is SEHNR and CDR2 FQNEAQ (reference sequence). V was shortened by 4 bases and J by 7 bases, with 11 bases between the two germline ends. The CDR3 runs 12 residues. The CDR3 nucleotides read TGTGCCAGCAGCTACCACGGGGGTGAGCAGTACTTC. It is translated as CASSYHGGEQYF.

The chain has TRBV7-9 and TRBJ1-5; unclear D gene. Trimming pared 1 base from V and 4 bases from J, leaving 8 bases between. Germline V lookup: CDR1 SEHNR, CDR2 FQNEAQ (reference sequence). CDR3 size: 14 residues. This CDR3 reads CASSLGATNQPQHF. CDR3 DNA: TGTGCCAGCAGCTTAGGCGCAACAAATCAGCCCCAGCATTTT. Complete variable domain (other parts from reference TRBV7-9 and TRBJ1-5): DTGVSQNPRHKITKRGQNVTFRCDPISEHNRLYWYRQTLGQGPEFLTYFQNEAQLEKSRLLSDRFSAERPKGSFSTLEIQRTEQGDSAMYLCASSLGATNQPQHFGDGTRLSIL.

This rearrangement joins TRBV4-2 to TRBJ2-7; perhaps TRBD1 as D (5 bases). Germline CDR1 is LGHNA and CDR2 is YNFKEQ. The CDR3 is 14 residues long. V dropped 1 base and J dropped 5 bases, with 12 bases sitting between them. Here the CDR3 reads CASSQGTTGDEQYF. CDR3 in DNA: TGTGCCAGCAGCCAAGGGACAACTGGGGACGAGCAGTACTTC.

The V gene is TRBV5-1, the J gene TRBJ1-3; 8 bases are a match to TRBD1. There are 16 residues in the CDR3. Germline CDR1 SGHRS, CDR2 YFSETQ. J gave up 0 bases and V 4 bases, and 6 bases lay outside the gene matches. The CDR3 DNA reads as TGCGCCAGCAGCCTGGCAGGGGGCTACTCTGGAAACACCATATATTTT. Encoded protein: CASSLAGGYSGNTIYF. The full variable domain, its missing parts supplied by reference TRBV5-1 and TRBJ1-3, is KAGVTQTPRYLIKTRGQQVTLSCSPISGHRSVSWYQQTPGQGLQFLFEYFSETQRNKGNFPGRFSGRQFSNSRSEMNVSTLELGDSALYLCASSLAGGYSGNTIYFGEGSWLTVV.

This clone was counted between two and nine times. Other nucleotide sequences in the sample specify the same CDR3. This sequence joins TRBV9 and TRBJ2-5, with unresolved D. This CDR3 region has 14 residues. V was shortened by 1 base and J by 0 bases, with 7 bases between the two germline ends. Germline lookup yields CDR1 SGDLS and CDR2 YYNGEE. For the CDR3, the DNA is TGTGCCAGCAGCGTATCTGGATACCAAGAGACCCAGTACTTC. It yields the protein CASSVSGYQETQYF.

The rearrangement uses TRBV27 and TRBJ2-1; D not certain. CDR1 is MNHEY, CDR2 SMNVEV, per germline (reference sequence). The CDR3 sequence is 13 residues long. V was pared by 4 bases and J by 6 bases, with 10 bases between. The CDR3 DNA reads TGTGCCAGCAGTTATTACGGGCCCAATGAGCAGTTCTTC. It is translated as CASSYYGPNEQFF.

The chain is built from TRBV7-9 and TRBJ1-1; D unclear. CDR1 SEHNR and CDR2 FQNEAQ come from the germline V gene (reference sequence). This CDR3 has 14 amino acids. V was cut by 3 bases and J by 0 bases, with 8 bases left in between. This CDR3 reads CASSLGRMNTEAFF. The DNA for the CDR3 is TGTGCCAGCAGCTTGGGCAGAATGAACACTGAAGCTTTCTTT.

The gene calls are TRBV5-1 and TRBJ2-7; 9 nucleotides match TRBD1. CDR3 length equals 13 residues. Germline-derived CDR1 and CDR2 are SGHRS and YFSETQ. V shed 2 bases and J 13 bases; nucleotides not matched to a gene: 10. The CDR3 protein is CASSFGEGQGSYF. The CDR3 bases are TGCGCCAGCAGCTTCGGGGAAGGACAGGGGAGTTACTTC.

The chain carries TRBV6-6 and TRBJ2-3, with D perhaps matching TRBD2 (5 bases). Trimming stripped 8 bases from V and 2 bases from J, with 11 bases between. Looked up from germline, CDR1 is MNHNY and CDR2 is SVGAGI (reference sequence). The CDR3 is made up of 13 amino acids. The CDR3 reads CASGQDFTDTQYF. The CDR3 DNA follows: TGTGCCAGCGGTCAGGACTTCACAGATACGCAGTATTTT.

CDR3 residues: CASSVSRQGPYNEQFF. The CDR3 coding sequence is TGTGCCAGCAGCGTTTCGCGTCAGGGCCCATACAATGAGCAGTTCTTC. This chain connects TRBV9 to TRBJ2-1; D is perhaps TRBD1 (5 bases). Looked up from germline, CDR1 is SGDLS and CDR2 is YYNGEE. V dropped 2 bases and J dropped 4 bases, with 16 bases sitting between them. The CDR3 is 16 residues long.

The chain uses TRBV28 and TRBJ1-1; D ambiguous. The CDR3 covers 11 residues. Germline V gene lookup returns CDR1 MDHEN and CDR2 SYDVKM. V gave up 8 bases and J gave up 3 bases, with 7 bases separating them. The CDR3 DNA is TGTGCCAGCCGGGGTCACACTGAAGCTTTCTTT. It yields the protein CASRGHTEAFF.